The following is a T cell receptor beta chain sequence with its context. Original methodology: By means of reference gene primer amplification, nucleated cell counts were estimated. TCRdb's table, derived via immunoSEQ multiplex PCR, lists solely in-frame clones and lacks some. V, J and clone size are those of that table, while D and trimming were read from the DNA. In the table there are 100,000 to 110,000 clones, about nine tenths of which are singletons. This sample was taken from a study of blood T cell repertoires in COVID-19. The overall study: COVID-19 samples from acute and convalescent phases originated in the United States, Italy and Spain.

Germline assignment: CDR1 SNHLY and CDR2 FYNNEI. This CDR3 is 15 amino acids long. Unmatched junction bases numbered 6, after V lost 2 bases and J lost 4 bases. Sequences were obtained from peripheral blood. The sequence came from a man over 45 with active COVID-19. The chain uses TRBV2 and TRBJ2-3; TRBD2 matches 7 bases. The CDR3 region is CASSERAGRADTQYF. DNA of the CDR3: TGTGCCAGCAGTGAACGCGCGGGGAGGGCAGATACGCAGTATTTT.